The rows below give T cell receptor beta chains drawn from one sample of a study of T cell clones after liver transplantation. Produced via immunoSEQ multiplex PCR; TCRdb's table is partial and in-frame only. The table has around 60,000 clones, 71% seen once; the top ten hold roughly 15%. The sample in question was CD4+ T cells from blood, obtained before liver transplant. The receptor set was obtained from a human donor who received a liver transplant. The CDR3 runs from the conserved cysteine through the conserved F or W. A D gene is named only where the DNA matches it firmly. Clone size is stated in some rows and not others, as once, few, many or a class when expanded.

J gene	V gene	D gene	clone size	CDR3 protein	CDR3 DNA
TRBJ2-1	TRBV11-1	NA	once	CASSLDDRAGYEKYNEQFF	TGTGCCAGCAGCTTGGATGATCGGGCGGGGTATGAGAAGTACAATGAGCAGTTCTTC
TRBJ1-5	TRBV2	NA	NA	CATKSGVNSNQPQHF	TGTGCCACCAAATCGGGGGTTAATAGCAATCAGCCCCAGCATTTT
TRBJ2-7	TRBV6-1	NA	many	CASRPGDSRGDEQYF	TGTGCCAGCCGCCCGGGGGACTCCCGAGGGGACGAGCAGTACTTC
TRBJ2-3	TRBV6-5	TRBD1	NA	CASRGQGAADTQYF	TGTGCCAGCAGGGGACAGGGGGCCGCAGATACGCAGTATTTT
TRBJ1-1	TRBV7-9	NA	NA	CASSLTAEAFF	TGTGCCAGCAGCTTAACGGCTGAAGCTTTCTTT
TRBJ1-2	TRBV18	TRBD1	NA	CASSPGTGGGYTF	TGTGCCAGCTCACCCGGGACAGGGGGTGGCTACACCTTC
TRBJ2-3	TRBV10-3	NA	NA	CATLGTDTQYF	TGTGCCACACTAGGCACAGATACGCAGTATTTT
TRBJ2-5	TRBV7-3	TRBD1	NA	CASSIQGNQETQYF	TGTGCCAGCAGCATACAGGGGAACCAAGAGACCCAGTACTTC
TRBJ1-2	TRBV6-1	NA	NA	CASSVSGNLGYGYTF	TGTGCCAGCAGTGTTAGCGGAAACCTCGGCTATGGCTACACCTTC
TRBJ1-3	TRBV9	NA	NA	CASSSRGGNTIYF	TGTGCCAGCAGCTCAAGGGGAGGAAACACCATATATTTT
TRBJ1-2	TRBV2	NA	NA	CASRARSGRGGYTF	TGTGCCAGCCGCGCGCGTTCTGGGAGGGGCGGCTACACCTTC
TRBJ1-3	TRBV29-1	NA	NA	CSVEAGTGNTIYF	TGCAGCGTTGAAGCAGGGACTGGAAACACCATATATTTT
TRBJ2-3	TRBV5-1	TRBD2	NA	CASSLGVSGGPPDTQYF	TGCGCCAGCAGCTTGGGGGTTAGCGGGGGGCCCCCAGATACGCAGTATTTT
TRBJ1-6	TRBV30	TRBD1	NA	CAWSVGGQGTALHF	TGTGCCTGGAGTGTTGGGGGACAGGGGACGGCCCTCCACTTT
TRBJ1-2	TRBV7-9	NA	NA	CASSLTGPSYGYTF	TGTGCCAGCAGCCTAACAGGGCCGAGCTATGGCTACACCTTC
TRBJ2-3	TRBV5-1	NA	many	CASSSQGWSTDTQYF	TGCGCCAGCAGCTCTCAGGGCTGGAGCACAGATACGCAGTATTTT
TRBJ2-1	TRBV5-1	NA	NA	CASSLVQDFSYNEQFF	TGCGCCAGCAGCTTGGTACAGGATTTCTCCTACAATGAGCAGTTCTTC
TRBJ2-5	TRBV7-2	TRBD2	NA	CASSLTSGGAETQYF	TGTGCCAGCAGCTTAACTAGCGGGGGGGCGGAGACCCAGTACTTC
TRBJ2-1	TRBV5-4	TRBD2	NA	CASSKGLAGLEAEQFF	TGTGCCAGCAGCAAAGGACTAGCGGGGCTCGAGGCTGAGCAGTTCTTC
TRBJ2-7	TRBV10-1	NA	many	CASSREGEQYF	TGCGCCAGCAGCCGGGAAGGCGAGCAGTACTTC
TRBJ1-1	TRBV10-1	TRBD1	NA	CASSDLTGDGTEAFF	TGCGCCAGCAGTGACCTGACAGGGGATGGCACTGAAGCTTTCTTT
TRBJ1-2	TRBV2	NA	NA	CASSEMEGEGGYTF	TGTGCCAGCAGTGAAATGGAAGGGGAAGGTGGCTACACCTTC
TRBJ2-1	TRBV6-5	TRBD2	NA	CASSYFTSGGAHEQFF	TGTGCCAGCAGTTACTTTACTAGCGGGGGGGCCCATGAGCAGTTCTTC
TRBJ2-7	TRBV13	TRBD2	NA	CASSSEGLAGGGVYEQYF	TGTGCCAGCAGCTCTGAGGGACTAGCGGGGGGGGGAGTCTACGAGCAGTACTTC